These T cell receptor beta chains were read from a single sample in a study of T cell responses to AZD1222 COVID-19 vaccine. Measured with immunoSEQ multiplex PCR; TCRdb has only the in-frame clones, and not every one. The sample consists of 18,000 or so clones, just under 90% of them appearing once. The specimen comprised peripheral blood, sampled 28 days after the second AZD1222 dose. Receptors were obtained from an adult who received the AZD1222 COVID-19 vaccine. The CDR3 runs from the conserved cysteine through the conserved F or W. Each record gives: clone size, J gene, D gene, V gene, CDR3 protein, CDR3 DNA. D genes are given only for firm matches. Size is omitted from some rows. Given values are once, few, many or a class for expanded clones.

>-|TRBJ2-3|TRBD2|TRBV13
CASSQQAGGTDTQYF
TGTGCCAGCAGCCAACAGGCGGGGGGGACGGATACGCAGTATTTT
>-|TRBJ2-2|TRBD1|TRBV10-3
CAISSGTGVSTGELFF
TGTGCCATCAGCTCCGGGACAGGGGTTTCCACCGGGGAGCTGTTTTTT
>-|TRBJ2-1|-|TRBV19
CASREYYYNEQFF
TGTGCCAGTAGAGAGTACTACTACAATGAGCAGTTCTTC
>-|TRBJ1-2|-|TRBV25-1
CASSQRQDPYGYTF
TGTGCCAGCAGTCAGCGACAGGATCCCTATGGCTACACCTTC
>-|TRBJ2-5|-|TRBV6-5
CASIDLSRATQYF
TGTGCCAGCATAGATCTGTCGCGGGCGACCCAGTACTTC
>-|TRBJ1-1|TRBD1|TRBV4-1
CASSQVTGGRTEAFF
TGCGCCAGCAGCCAAGTAACAGGGGGGAGAACTGAAGCTTTCTTT
>-|TRBJ1-6|-|TRBV5-5
CASSGYSLSYNSPLHF
TGTGCCAGCAGCGGGTACAGTCTGTCCTATAATTCACCCCTCCACTTT
>-|TRBJ1-5|TRBD1|TRBV12-3/TRBV12-4
CASRQGAGQPQHF
TGTGCCAGCAGACAGGGGGCCGGGCAGCCCCAGCATTTT
>-|TRBJ2-1|-|TRBV7-9
CASSLVGEQFF
TGTGCCAGCAGCTTAGTCGGGGAGCAGTTCTTC
>once|TRBJ2-1|TRBD1|TRBV2
CASSQQGPTYNEQFF
TGTGCCAGCAGCCAACAGGGGCCAACCTACAATGAGCAGTTCTTC
>-|TRBJ2-2|-|TRBV7-6
CASSLAFARAGELFF
TGTGCCAGCAGCTTAGCGTTCGCGCGGGCCGGGGAGCTGTTTTTT
>-|TRBJ1-2|-|TRBV6-5
CATTGFGGYTF
TGTGCCACCACGGGGTTTGGTGGCTACACCTTC